This T cell receptor (beta chain) was documented in a study of blood T cell repertoires in COVID-19. Study-wide background: Samples of COVID-19 (acute and convalescent) were obtained from the United States, Italy and Spain. The cDNA or gDNA used as material had been derived from T cells, B-cell-depleted T cells, or PBMCs.

In the original analysis: Amplified reference gene primers provided the basis for estimating nucleated cell counts. Generated by immunoSEQ multiplex PCR, the TCRdb table keeps only in-frame clones and is missing some. V and J calls and clone size are copied from that table; D and trimming were computed from the DNA. The data hold over 140,000 clones, with approximately 84% observed a single time. CDR3 length: 13 amino acids. The germline gives CDR1 MNHNS, CDR2 SASEGT. V lost 2 bases, J lost 4 bases, and 0 bases stayed unmatched. Material: peripheral blood. The clonotype originates from a woman aged 55-69 years with acute or convalescent COVID-19. The gene calls are TRBV6-1 and TRBJ1-2; TRBD1 agrees at 8 bases. CDR3 coding DNA: TGTGCCAGCAGTGAACAGGGGGCCTATGGCTACACCTTC. It yields the protein CASSEQGAYGYTF.